One and the same sample provided the 9 T cell receptor beta chains below, sequenced in a study of cytomegalovirus exposure and HLA in healthy donors. PCR involved 60 Vbeta and 13 Jbeta primers. Profiled with immunoSEQ multiplex PCR; TCRdb holds only in-frame clones, not every one. The sample contains about 170,000 clones, 60% to 80% of which appear only once. Source material: PBMCs. The receptors here all came from a man between 35 and 55 years old in good health and CMV-seronegative.

Concerning this clone itself: Other DNA sequences of this sample code for an identical CDR3. For the CDR3, the DNA is TGTGCCAGCAGCGTAGGGGGGGGCAATCAGCCCCAGCATTTT. Its translation: CASSVGGGNQPQHF. J is TRBJ1-5 and V is TRBV9; a weak D match, TRBD1 (5 bases). The CDR3 extends over 14 amino acids. The V gene's germline CDR1 is SGDLS and CDR2 YYNGEE. The germline V and J ends were trimmed by 0 bases and 2 bases, with 6 bases remaining between them.

This chain links TRBV5-3 with TRBJ2-1; TRBD2 matches 10 bases. TRBV5-3 is reported as an ORF; its role is uncertain. The CDR3 is 16 amino acids. Trimming cost V 0 bases and J 5 bases; bases outside gene matches: 5. CDR3 amino acids: CARSLALAGDNNEQFF. Written as DNA, the CDR3 is TGTGCCAGAAGCTTGGCTCTAGCGGGAGATAACAATGAGCAGTTCTTC.

The CDR3 loop reads CASSERTGMNLGELFF. For the CDR3, the DNA is TGTGCCAGCAGCGAGAGGACAGGGATGAATTTAGGGGAGCTGTTTTTT. The V gene is TRBV9, the J gene TRBJ2-2; 8 bases align to TRBD1. The J segment lost 8 bases and the V segment lost 3 bases, leaving 12 bases of the junction unmatched. The CDR3 loop spans 16 amino acids. CDR1 and CDR2 (germline): SGDLS, YYNGEE. Together with reference TRBV9 and TRBJ2-2, the CDR3 gives the full variable domain: DSGVTQTPKHLITATGQRVTLRCSPRSGDLSVYWYQQSLDQGLQFLIQYYNGEERAKGNILERFSAQQFPDLHSELNLSSLELGDSALYFCASSERTGMNLGELFFGEGSRLTVL.

The chain carries TRBV7-2 and TRBJ1-4, with 10 nucleotides matching TRBD1. The ends lost 1 base at V and 0 bases at J; junction bases unmatched: 8. This CDR3 contains 19 residues. The V gene's germline CDR1 is SGHTA and CDR2 FQGNSA. CDR3 in amino acids: CASSLEPQTGGATNEKLFF. The CDR3 DNA is TGTGCCAGCAGCTTAGAACCCCAGACAGGGGGCGCAACTAATGAAAAACTGTTTTTT.

The rearrangement links TRBV10-3 to TRBJ2-1; possible D gene TRBD2, 5 bases. V was cut by 1 base and J by 5 bases, with 9 bases left in between. This CDR3 is built from 14 residues. Germline V gene sequence: CDR1 ENHRY, CDR2 SYGVKD. Here the CDR3 DNA reads TGTGCCATCAGTGAGTTTCACGGGGACAATGAGCAGTTCTTC. Translating it yields CAISEFHGDNEQFF.

V and J are TRBV5-4 and TRBJ2-3; unclear D gene. CDR3 size: 13 residues. Germline CDR1 reads SGHNT; CDR2 reads YYREEE (reference sequence). With 2 bases removed from V and 8 bases from J, the gap between germline ends came to 12 bases. The DNA of the CDR3 is TGTGCCAGCAGCTTCATAGGAGTCACTACGCAGTATTTT. Translation gives CASSFIGVTTQYF.

CDR3 sequence: CASSLGAGGGRETQYF. In DNA, the CDR3 is TGCGCCAGCAGCTTGGGAGCGGGGGGGGGTCGAGAGACCCAGTACTTC. The chain couples TRBV5-1 to TRBJ2-5; TRBD2 aligns across 10 bases. V trimming: 0 bases; J trimming: 4 bases; junction bases outside the gene matches: 6. Germline CDR1 is SGHRS and CDR2 is YFSETQ. The CDR3 is 16 amino acids.

The chain recombines TRBV6-6 with TRBJ1-3; tentatively, D is TRBD1 (5 bases). The V end was cut by 7 bases, the J end by 0 bases, with 16 bases between. The CDR3 has 16 amino acids. The germline V gene has CDR1 MNHNY and CDR2 SVGAGI (reference sequence). CDR3 region: CASTLDSFDSGNTIYF. The CDR3 DNA reads TGTGCCAGCACCCTAGACAGCTTTGACTCTGGAAACACCATATATTTT.

V gene TRBV18 combines with J gene TRBJ2-5; D might be TRBD2 (6 bases). The germline V gene encodes CDR1 KGHSH and CDR2 LQKENI. This CDR3 has 12 residues. V was clipped by 6 bases and J by 4 bases, with 9 bases between them. The CDR3 DNA reads as TGTGCCAGCTCGTTGGAGGGAGAGACCCAGTACTTC. Translated, it gives CASSLEGETQYF.